Below are 20 T cell receptor beta chains sequenced from a single sample in a study of T cells expressing NK-cell markers. TCRdb processed the 5' RACE reads again and assigns one entry to each CDR3 protein, with no DNA. The sample table includes roughly 280,000 distinct CDR3 sequences. The sample consisted of blood T cells: a sorted CD56 or NKG2C T cell subset, CD4+ or CD8+ T cells, or bulk PBMC T cells (not recorded which). The source of these receptors is a man aged 18 to 30 in good health.

This rearrangement joins TRBV28 to TRBJ1-6; TCRdb picks TRBD1, but there is no DNA to check that call. The CDR3 totals 16 residues. The germline V gene encodes CDR1 MDHEN and CDR2 SYDVKM. The CDR3 reads CASSFPQGVRNSPLHF.

The gene calls are TRBV15 and TRBJ1-5. Germline CDR1 LNHNV, CDR2 YYDKDF (reference sequence). CDR3 length: 14 residues. This chain's CDR3 is CATSRPHLNQPQHF.

The V gene is TRBV7-3, the J gene TRBJ2-3; TCRdb's D call, TRBD1, is unchecked because there is no DNA. CDR3 length: 16 amino acids. Per germline, CDR1 SGHTA and CDR2 FQGTGA. The chain's CDR3 is CASSPALGGSTDTQYF.

This chain joins TRBV10-3 and TRBJ2-1. Germline V gene data show CDR1 as ENHRY and CDR2 as SYGVKD. CDR3 size: 17 residues. The CDR3 here is CAISEDAAGAPIGEQFF.

The gene calls are TRBV20-1 and TRBJ1-5. CDR1 and CDR2 (germline): DFQATT, SNEGSKA (reference sequence). The CDR3 is made up of 14 amino acids. Here the CDR3 reads CSVPSQVSNQPQHF.

CDR3: CSARVGQTYTDTQYF. This chain joins TRBV20-1 and TRBJ2-3; TCRdb returns TRBD2, unconfirmable since there is no DNA. Per the germline V gene, CDR1 is DFQATT and CDR2 is SNEGSKA (reference sequence). This CDR3 has 15 residues.

The V and J genes are TRBV21-1 and TRBJ2-7; TCRdb proposes TRBD1, but this gene call is untestable without DNA. TRBV21-1 is an annotated pseudogene. CDR3 length equals 14 residues. This chain's CDR3 is CASRRPGQTYEQYF.

The chain recombines TRBV12-3 or TRBV12-4 with TRBJ2-4. The CDR3 extends over 14 amino acids. The CDR3 reads CASRTAVAKNIQYF.

V is TRBV20-1 and J is TRBJ2-5; no DNA is available, so the TRBD1 call from TCRdb remains unchecked. CDR1 and CDR2 from the germline V gene are DFQATT and SNEGSKA (reference sequence). The CDR3 has 15 residues. This CDR3 reads CSARDLPGIQETQYF.

This CDR3 is CASSLQQENTEAFF. This chain links TRBV7-8 with TRBJ1-1; the D call from TCRdb, TRBD1, cannot be confirmed without DNA. Germline values: CDR1 SGHVS, CDR2 FQNEAQ. This CDR3 region has 14 residues. Together with reference TRBV7-8 and TRBJ1-1, the CDR3 gives the full variable domain: GAGVSQSPRYKVAKRGQDVALRCDPISGHVSLFWYQQALGQGPEFLTYFQNEAQLDKSGLPSDRFFAERPEGSVSTLKIQRTQQEDSAVYLCASSLQQENTEAFFGQGTRLTVV.

The J gene is TRBJ1-1, the V gene TRBV6-1; TCRdb names TRBD1, which stays unverified in the absence of DNA. This CDR3 contains 14 residues. Germline V lookup: CDR1 MNHNS, CDR2 SASEGT. CDR3 region: CASSEAGRYPWAFF.

The gene calls are TRBV10-3 and TRBJ2-1; without DNA, the TCRdb call of TRBD2 cannot be checked. The germline gives CDR1 ENHRY, CDR2 SYGVKD. CDR3 length: 13 amino acids. The CDR3 loop is CAISEQLAGAQFF.

CDR3 protein: CASSVEGERNTIYF. The chain is built from TRBV9 and TRBJ1-3. CDR3 size: 14 residues. Germline values: CDR1 SGDLS, CDR2 YYNGEE. The full variable domain, completed using reference TRBV9 and TRBJ1-3, is DSGVTQTPKHLITATGQRVTLRCSPRSGDLSVYWYQQSLDQGLQFLIQYYNGEERAKGNILERFSAQQFPDLHSELNLSSLELGDSALYFCASSVEGERNTIYFGEGSWLTVV.

V is TRBV5-1 and J is TRBJ2-2; TCRdb's D call of TRBD2 is untestable without DNA. Germline V gene sequence: CDR1 SGHRS, CDR2 YFSETQ. The CDR3 is 13 residues long. CDR3 loop: CASSGSSSGELFF.

The genes are TRBV29-1 and TRBJ2-5. CDR1 and CDR2 (germline): SQVTM, ANQGSEA. CDR3 length: 12 residues. The CDR3 sequence is CSFEADGETQYF.

The V call is TRBV9, the J call TRBJ1-1; lacking DNA, the TRBD1 call made by TCRdb goes unchecked. CDR3 length: 14 amino acids. Germline assignment: CDR1 SGDLS and CDR2 YYNGEE. The CDR3 sequence: CASTKGGRDTEAFF.

The CDR3 sequence is CASGLAGLSYEQYF. The V call is TRBV11-2, the J call TRBJ2-7; TCRdb returns TRBD2, unconfirmable since there is no DNA. The CDR3 runs 14 residues. Germline V gene lookup returns CDR1 SGHAT and CDR2 FQNNGV.

The J gene is TRBJ2-1, the V gene TRBV15; checking the TCRdb D call of TRBD1 is not possible without DNA. Per the germline V gene, CDR1 is LNHNV and CDR2 is YYDKDF (reference sequence). CDR3 length equals 16 residues. CDR3 in amino acids: CATRRGARGRYNEQFF.

V and J are TRBV5-1 and TRBJ1-1. CDR1 and CDR2 (germline): SGHRS, YFSETQ. The CDR3 spans 14 residues. This chain's CDR3 is CASREGVPNTEAFF.

The chain combines TRBV28 with TRBJ1-6; TCRdb indicates TRBD1, and absent DNA this call remains unverified. Per germline, CDR1 MDHEN and CDR2 SYDVKM. The CDR3 loop spans 14 amino acids. CDR3 in amino acids: CASSGTPPNSPLHF.